The source of this TCR beta chain is a study of T cell responses to AZD1222 COVID-19 vaccine. Study-level points and caveats: Mostly white British, mostly female donors; authors suggested clonal diversity may be underestimated.

The table came from immunoSEQ multiplex PCR; TCRdb's copy has only in-frame clones and leaves some out. This table holds approximately 120,000 clones, over 85% found once. Germline CDR1 reads MNHEY; CDR2 reads SVGAGI. V was pared by 6 bases and J by 2 bases, with 6 bases of the junction left unmatched. CDR3 size: 15 residues. Note on this clone: Its antigen remains unidentified.

This rearrangement joins TRBV6-5 to TRBJ2-1; TRBD1 matches at 8 bases. Sequences were derived from peripheral blood, sampled on day 0 of AZD1222 vaccination. The receptor was isolated from an adult in good health. Here the CDR3 DNA reads TGTGCCAGCAGCCCGACAGGGGTAACCTACAATGAGCAGTTCTTC. This gives the protein CASSPTGVTYNEQFF.